This record covers a single TCR beta chain. Germline loops: CDR1 MGHRA, CDR2 YSYEKL. V was clipped by 0 bases and J by 0 bases, with 18 bases between them. The CDR3 loop spans 20 amino acids. The data originate from a study of identical twins. It was template switching that added a universal primer site, and there were unique molecular identifiers on the cDNA. TCRdb recomputed calls from the 5' RACE reads with MiXCR, one row per CDR3 protein. The top ten hold under 3.5% of the sample, which has a few hundred thousand distinct CDR3 sequences, roughly 9.5% seen once. Separately, the same data were catalogued under a study of yellow fever vaccine responses in identical twins.

The sample taken for sequencing was PBMCs. The receptor's source is a young woman in good health. This chain uses TRBV4-1 with TRBJ1-6; D is unresolved. The CDR3 is CASSQDHGINPFSYNSPLHF. CDR3 DNA: TGCGCCAGCAGCCAAGATCACGGAATAAACCCCTTCTCCTATAATTCACCCCTCCACTTT.